The 22 T cell receptor beta chains presented below share a single source sample, sequenced in a study of cytomegalovirus exposure and HLA in healthy donors. A multiplex PCR was run with 60 Vbeta primers and 13 Jbeta primers. Method: immunoSEQ multiplex PCR; TCRdb's copy keeps in-frame clones and lacks some. The sample yields roughly 200,000 clones, about 80% seen once. What was sequenced was PBMCs. These receptors were obtained from a woman aged 45-65 years in good health and CMV-seronegative.

The CDR3 loop is CASSYALAGRSYEQYF. The CDR3 coding sequence is TGTGCCAGCAGTTACGCACTAGCGGGAAGATCCTACGAGCAGTACTTC. The chain uses TRBV6-5 and TRBJ2-7; 10 bases are a match to TRBD2. V trimming: 2 bases; J trimming: 1 base; junction bases outside the gene matches: 5. This CDR3 spans 16 amino acids. Germline V gene data show CDR1 as MNHEY and CDR2 as SVGAGI.

This chain links TRBV7-3 with TRBJ2-2; D call uncertain. Germline CDR1 SGHTA, CDR2 FQGTGA. Trimming took 4 bases from V and 0 from J, leaving 6 bases between them. This CDR3 comprises 14 residues. Here the CDR3 reads CASSSVTNTGELFF. As DNA, the CDR3 is TGTGCCAGCAGCTCCGTAACGAACACCGGGGAGCTGTTTTTT.

This clone has only a few counts. The rearrangement links TRBV7-9 to TRBJ1-2; TRBD1 aligns across 7 bases. Germline CDR1 SEHNR, CDR2 FQNEAQ (reference sequence). V lost 5 bases and J lost 4; bases outside the gene matches: 7. CDR3 size: 14 residues. CDR3 sequence reads: CASSPGTEAYGYTF. The CDR3 DNA reads TGTGCCAGCAGCCCCGGGACAGAGGCCTATGGCTACACCTTC.

The chain carries TRBV2 and TRBJ2-7; unclear D gene. V lost 3 bases to trimming and J lost 0 bases, with 3 bases between them. The V gene's germline CDR1 is SNHLY and CDR2 FYNNEI. There are 12 residues in the CDR3. The CDR3: CASSESSYEQYF. CDR3 in DNA: TGTGCCAGCAGTGAGAGCTCCTACGAGCAGTACTTC.

The chain uses TRBV9 and TRBJ2-1; possibly TRBD2 for D (5 bases). V lost 1 base to trimming and J lost 10 bases, with 15 bases between them. Germline CDR1 is SGDLS and CDR2 is YYNGEE. The CDR3 totals 14 residues. The CDR3 DNA is TGTGCCAGCAGCGTAAATGGTCGGGGTGAGGAGCAGTTCTTC. As protein: CASSVNGRGEEQFF.

V gene TRBV5-1 combines with J gene TRBJ2-5, with 10 bases that match TRBD1. The J call may not be correct, given that the DNA end is closer to TRBJ2-7. This CDR3 region has 15 residues. Germline V gene sequence: CDR1 SGHRS, CDR2 YFSETQ. In DNA form, the CDR3 reads TGCGCCAGCAGCATAACGGGACAGGGGATCTACGAGCAGTACTTC. This gives the protein CASSITGQGIYEQYF.

CDR3 sequence: CATRRRAGPEETQYF. In DNA form, the CDR3 reads TGTGCCACCCGCCGTCGGGCGGGGCCCGAAGAGACCCAGTACTTC. The gene calls are TRBV6-1 and TRBJ2-5; the D gene is possibly TRBD2 (6 bases). CDR1 is MNHNS and CDR2 is SASEGT in the germline V gene. This CDR3 contains 15 residues. V was clipped by 10 bases and J by 3 bases, with 21 bases between them.

The chain recombines TRBV7-9 with TRBJ2-7; 10 nucleotides agree with TRBD2. The CDR3 is 18 amino acids. Germline-derived CDR1 and CDR2 are SEHNR and FQNEAQ (reference sequence). The ends lost 5 bases at V and 0 bases at J; junction bases unmatched: 13. The CDR3: CASSHRASGSQPSYEQYF. DNA for the CDR3: TGTGCCAGCAGCCACAGGGCTAGCGGGAGTCAGCCCTCCTACGAGCAGTACTTC.

The gene calls are TRBV28 and TRBJ2-2; the D gene is possibly TRBD2 (6 bases). The germline gives CDR1 MDHEN, CDR2 SYDVKM. The CDR3 loop spans 15 amino acids. Trimming took 6 bases from V and 2 from J, leaving 13 bases between them. The CDR3, as DNA: TGTGCCAGCAGAGCCGGGACTTCAAACACCGGGGAGCTGTTTTTT. It encodes CASRAGTSNTGELFF. The full variable domain, completed using reference TRBV28 and TRBJ2-2, is DVKVTQSSRYLVKRTGEKVFLECVQDMDHENMFWYRQDPGLGLRLIYFSYDVKMKEKGDIPEGYSVSREKKERFSLILESASTNQTSMYLCASRAGTSNTGELFFGEGSRLTVL.

V usage is TRBV11-1 and J usage is TRBJ2-2; D call uncertain. CDR1 is SGHAT and CDR2 is FQDESV in the germline V gene (reference sequence). The CDR3 extends over 16 amino acids. Between the trimmed V and J ends, which lost 6 bases and 4 bases, there was a span of 18 bases. The CDR3 reads CASSTTEEIFTGELFF. The CDR3 DNA is TGTGCCAGCAGTACCACAGAAGAGATATTCACCGGGGAGCTGTTTTTT.

This clone showed up just a few times. The V call is TRBV9, the J call TRBJ1-2, with D unresolved. The V end was cut by 3 bases, the J end by 8 bases, with 11 bases between. The germline V gene has CDR1 SGDLS and CDR2 YYNGEE. The CDR3 contains 12 residues. CDR3 loop: CASSAIRGGYTF. In DNA form, the CDR3 reads TGTGCCAGCAGCGCAATACGGGGAGGCTACACCTTC.

This clone has only one observation. J is TRBJ2-1 and V is TRBV28, with a tentative D call TRBD2 (5 bases). The V end lost 4 bases, the J end lost 0 bases, and 10 bases lay between the germline ends. The germline V gene encodes CDR1 MDHEN and CDR2 SYDVKM. This CDR3 is built from 15 residues. The CDR3 sequence is CASSWYGGSYNEQFF. The DNA of the CDR3 is TGTGCCAGCAGTTGGTACGGAGGCTCCTACAATGAGCAGTTCTTC.

The rearrangement joins TRBV29-1 to TRBJ2-5; the match to TRBD2 covers 8 bases. CDR1 and CDR2 (germline): SQVTM, ANQGSEA. V lost 4 bases, J lost 4 bases, and 2 bases stayed unmatched. CDR3 length: 12 amino acids. CDR3 nucleotide sequence: TGCAGCGTTGTGGCGGGGGGAGAGACCCAGTACTTC. Translating gives CSVVAGGETQYF.

This clone has just one count. The chain recombines TRBV9 with TRBJ2-7; tentatively, D is TRBD2 (5 bases). CDR1 SGDLS and CDR2 YYNGEE come from the germline V gene. Trimming shortened V by 0 bases and J by 0 bases, and 10 bases separated the two germline ends. This CDR3 comprises 15 residues. The CDR3 loop reads CASSVGNRGSYEQYF. The CDR3, as DNA: TGTGCCAGCAGCGTAGGAAACCGGGGCTCCTACGAGCAGTACTTC.

A single count supports this clone. The chain is built from TRBV18 and TRBJ2-3; 7 nucleotides match TRBD1. This CDR3 has 15 residues. V dropped 3 bases and J dropped 2; count of bases not matched to a gene: 5. Per germline, CDR1 KGHSH and CDR2 LQKENI. The CDR3 loop is CASSPMTGYTDTQYF. In DNA, the CDR3 is TGTGCCAGCTCACCGATGACAGGGTACACAGATACGCAGTATTTT.

V gene TRBV10-1 combines with J gene TRBJ2-3, with TRBD2 matching over 9 bases. J was trimmed by 2 bases and V by 3 bases; bases with no gene match: 6. Germline lookup yields CDR1 WNHNN and CDR2 SYGVQD (reference sequence). The CDR3 is 16 residues long. The CDR3 nucleotides are TGCGCCAGCAGTGATCCCCAGCGGGGGGCCACAGATACGCAGTATTTT. Translated: CASSDPQRGATDTQYF.

This clone has only a few counts. The chain recombines TRBV25-1 with TRBJ1-2, with 9 bases matching TRBD1. The CDR3 is 13 residues long. J lost 8 bases, V lost 8 bases, and 9 bases had no gene match. The germline V gene encodes CDR1 MGHDK and CDR2 SYGVNS. The CDR3 is CASQQGAFGGYTF. The CDR3 DNA reads as TGTGCCAGCCAACAGGGGGCGTTCGGAGGCTACACCTTC.

This sequence joins TRBV19 and TRBJ1-4, with 10 bases fitting TRBD1. The trim removed 6 bases at V and 7 bases at J, leaving 5 bases unmatched. CDR1 and CDR2 from the germline V gene are LNHDA and SQIVND (reference sequence). The CDR3 totals 14 residues. CDR3 protein: CASRDRGRVEKLFF. The CDR3 DNA reads as TGTGCCAGTAGAGACAGGGGGCGAGTTGAAAAACTGTTTTTT.

This rearrangement joins TRBV6-5 to TRBJ2-5, with D tentatively TRBD1 (6 bases). This CDR3 has 15 residues. V lost 6 bases to trimming and J lost 5 bases, with 19 bases between them. The germline gives CDR1 MNHEY, CDR2 SVGAGI. CDR3: CASRDRPGARETQYF. In nucleotides, the CDR3 is TGTGCCAGCAGGGACCGACCAGGGGCGCGGGAGACCCAGTACTTC.

The chain combines TRBV4-1 with TRBJ1-5; TRBD1 is a possible D gene (5 bases). Germline V CDR1 and CDR2: MGHRA, YSYEKL. CDR3 length: 18 residues. The germline V and J ends were trimmed by 0 bases and 2 bases, with 17 bases remaining between them. This CDR3 reads CASSQDAGVSIGNQPQHF. CDR3 nucleotide sequence: TGCGCCAGCAGCCAAGATGCGGGGGTGAGTATAGGCAATCAGCCCCAGCATTTT.

The J gene is TRBJ2-7, the V gene TRBV4-2, with D possibly matching TRBD2 (5 bases). The V and J ends lost 4 bases and 3 bases respectively, with 16 bases between them. The CDR3 is made up of 15 amino acids. The germline V gene has CDR1 LGHNA and CDR2 YNFKEQ. CDR3 in amino acids: CASSRMGSEGYEQYF. The CDR3 DNA follows: TGTGCCAGCAGCCGAATGGGGAGCGAAGGCTACGAGCAGTACTTC.

This chain joins TRBV5-1 and TRBJ1-5; possibly TRBD1 for D (6 bases). The CDR3 contains 14 residues. CDR1 and CDR2 (germline): SGHRS, YFSETQ. Trimming removed 4 bases from V and 1 base from J, with 9 bases in between. The CDR3 coding sequence is TGCGCCAGCAGCCCCGGACAGAGCAATCAGCCCCAGCATTTT. Translating gives CASSPGQSNQPQHF.